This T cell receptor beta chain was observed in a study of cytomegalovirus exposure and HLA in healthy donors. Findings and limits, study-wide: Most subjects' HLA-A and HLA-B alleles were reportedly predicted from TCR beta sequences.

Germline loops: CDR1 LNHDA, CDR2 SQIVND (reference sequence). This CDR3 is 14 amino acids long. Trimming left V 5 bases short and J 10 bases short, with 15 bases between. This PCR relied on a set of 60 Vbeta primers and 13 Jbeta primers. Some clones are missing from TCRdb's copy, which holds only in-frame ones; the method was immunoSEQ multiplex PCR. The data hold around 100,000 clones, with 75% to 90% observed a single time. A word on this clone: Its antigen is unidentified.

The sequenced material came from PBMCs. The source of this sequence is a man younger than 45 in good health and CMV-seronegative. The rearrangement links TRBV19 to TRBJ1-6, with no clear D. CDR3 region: CASSSRARGSPLHF. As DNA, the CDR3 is TGTGCCAGTAGTTCCCGGGCCCGGGGATCACCCCTCCACTTT.